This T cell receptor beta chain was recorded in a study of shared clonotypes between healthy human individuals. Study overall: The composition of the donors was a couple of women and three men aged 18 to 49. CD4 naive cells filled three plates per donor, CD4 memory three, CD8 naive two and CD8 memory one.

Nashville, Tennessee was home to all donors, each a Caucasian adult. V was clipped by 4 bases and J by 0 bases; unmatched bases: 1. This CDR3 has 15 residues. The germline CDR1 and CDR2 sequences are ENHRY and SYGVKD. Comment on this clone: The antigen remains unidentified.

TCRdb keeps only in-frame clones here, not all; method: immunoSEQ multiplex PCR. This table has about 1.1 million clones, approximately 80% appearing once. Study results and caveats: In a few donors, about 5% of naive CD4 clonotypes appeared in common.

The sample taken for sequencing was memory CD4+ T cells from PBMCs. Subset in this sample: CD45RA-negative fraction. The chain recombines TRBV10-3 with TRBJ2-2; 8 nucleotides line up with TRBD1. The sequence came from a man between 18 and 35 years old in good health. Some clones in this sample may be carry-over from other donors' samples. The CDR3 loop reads CAISAGGPNTGELFF. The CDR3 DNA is TGTGCCATCAGTGCAGGGGGCCCGAACACCGGGGAGCTGTTTTTT.